Following are 20 T cell receptor beta chains from one sample sequenced in a study of CD8 T cells in ankylosing spondylitis. The study's findings and limits: What appeared characteristic of ankylosing spondylitis blood was a TCR beta motif of fewer than ten highly homologous variants.

What these receptors recognize is not known. TCRdb called the 5' RACE reads again in MiXCR, with one record for every CDR3 protein. The data show hundreds of thousands of distinct CDR3 sequences, about an eighth seen once. The sample was blood, either unsorted or a sorted T cell fraction (not recorded which). Every receptor here comes from a male donor with ankylosing spondylitis.

The chain recombines TRBV25-1 with TRBJ1-4; no clear D. Germline CDR1 MGHDK, CDR2 SYGVNS. The CDR3 is 12 residues long. V gave up 6 bases and J gave up 6 bases, with 8 bases separating them. This CDR3 is CASRYEDEKLFF. The CDR3 region has the DNA TGTGCCAGCAGGTACGAGGATGAAAAACTGTTTTTT.

This chain links TRBV30 with TRBJ1-3; unclear D gene. The CDR3 is made up of 15 amino acids. The V end was cut by 1 base, the J end by 0 bases, with 10 bases between. CDR1 is GTSNPN, CDR2 SVGIG, per germline (reference sequence). In DNA form, the CDR3 reads TGTGCCTGGAGTGGAGACCGCTACTCTGGAAACACCATATATTTT. Amino acid sequence: CAWSGDRYSGNTIYF.

This chain links TRBV28 with TRBJ2-1; TRBD2 matches at 13 bases. The V segment lost 8 bases and the J segment 8 bases; nucleotides outside the gene matches: 9. The germline V gene encodes CDR1 MDHEN and CDR2 SYDVKM. The CDR3 extends over 15 amino acids. The CDR3 loop reads CASGLLAGGSDEQFF. DNA of the CDR3: TGTGCCAGCGGACTACTAGCGGGAGGGTCCGATGAGCAGTTCTTC.

This clonotype was counted between two and nine times. J is TRBJ1-3 and V is TRBV5-1; D ambiguous. Trimming shortened V by 0 bases and J by 2 bases, and 6 bases separated the two germline ends. The CDR3 has 14 amino acids. Germline lookup yields CDR1 SGHRS and CDR2 YFSETQ. The CDR3 DNA reads as TGCGCCAGCAGCTTGGAGGCAACTGGAAACACCATATATTTT. Protein product: CASSLEATGNTIYF. The variable domain in full, completed from reference TRBV5-1 and TRBJ1-3, reads KAGVTQTPRYLIKTRGQQVTLSCSPISGHRSVSWYQQTPGQGLQFLFEYFSETQRNKGNFPGRFSGRQFSNSRSEMNVSTLELGDSALYLCASSLEATGNTIYFGEGSWLTVV.

V is TRBV5-6 and J is TRBJ2-7; 7 positions match TRBD2. Unmatched junction bases numbered 14, after V lost 6 bases and J lost 11 bases. The CDR3 runs to 13 residues. CDR1 is SGHDT and CDR2 is YYEEEE in the germline V gene. The DNA of the CDR3 is TGTGCCAGCATCCAGATGGGGGGGACCCGTGAGTACTTC. Translated, it gives CASIQMGGTREYF.

This clonotype was counted only a few times. V and J are TRBV7-9 and TRBJ2-5; D is perhaps TRBD2 (5 bases). The CDR3 has 14 residues. Trimming pared 5 bases from V and 0 bases from J, leaving 10 bases between. The V gene's germline CDR1 is SEHNR and CDR2 FQNEAQ (reference sequence). CDR3 nucleotides: TGTGCCAGCAGCCTAAGGGAGTACCAAGAGACCCAGTACTTC. Translating it yields CASSLREYQETQYF.

CDR3: CASSQGLRGANTEAFF. CDR3 coding DNA: TGCGCCAGCAGCCAAGGACTCCGGGGGGCGAACACTGAAGCTTTCTTT. The chain has TRBV4-3 and TRBJ1-1; possibly TRBD1 for D (6 bases). This CDR3 is built from 16 residues. V lost 1 base to trimming and J lost 1 base, with 13 bases between them. Per the germline V gene, CDR1 is LGHNA and CDR2 is YSLEER.

There are many counts of this clonotype. The CDR3 sequence is CSVEGGALSYNEQFF. The CDR3 DNA reads TGCAGCGTTGAAGGCGGGGCCCTCTCCTACAATGAGCAGTTCTTC. The V and J genes are TRBV29-1 and TRBJ2-1; weak D call: TRBD2 (6 bases). Germline assignment: CDR1 SQVTM and CDR2 ANQGSEA. The V and J ends lost 1 base and 0 bases respectively, with 10 bases between them. This CDR3 spans 15 amino acids.

This clonotype was counted between two and nine times. The V and J genes are TRBV4-3 and TRBJ1-2, with D hard to call. V was cut by 4 bases and J by 3 bases, with 12 bases left in between. Germline-derived CDR1 and CDR2 are LGHNA and YSLEER. CDR3 size: 14 residues. The CDR3: CASSLGVADYGYTF. For the CDR3, the DNA is TGCGCCAGCAGCCTGGGTGTTGCGGACTATGGCTACACCTTC.

In its sample, this clonotype was seen a few times. The DNA of the CDR3 is TGTGCCAGCAGCTTGAGGCTCAGGGGTGAAGAAAAACTGTTTTTT. It encodes CASSLRLRGEEKLFF. The chain links TRBV5-5 to TRBJ1-4, with D possibly being TRBD1 (6 bases). Germline-derived CDR1 and CDR2 are SGHKS and YYEKEE (reference sequence). The CDR3 spans 15 residues. The V gene lost 1 base and the J gene lost 8 bases, with 15 bases spanning the gap.

This clonotype was seen only a few times. The V call is TRBV20-1, the J call TRBJ1-6; no definite D call. The V end was cut by 7 bases, the J end by 8 bases, with 15 bases between. The CDR3 runs 13 residues. CDR1 DFQATT and CDR2 SNEGSKA come from the germline V gene (reference sequence). CDR3 sequence reads: CSGADDPDSPLHF. The CDR3 DNA is TGCAGTGGCGCGGACGATCCGGATTCACCCCTCCACTTT.

The chain has TRBV11-2 and TRBJ2-4, with 8 bases lining up with TRBD1. V lost 7 bases and J lost 2; bases outside the gene matches: 4. Germline loops: CDR1 SGHAT, CDR2 FQNNGV. This CDR3 comprises 14 residues. The CDR3 protein is CASNNRGSKNIQYF. CDR3 DNA sequence: TGTGCCAGCAACAACAGGGGGTCCAAAAACATTCAGTACTTC.

The chain links TRBV29-1 to TRBJ2-7; tentative D call: TRBD2 (6 bases). The CDR3 spans 14 residues. V was trimmed by 3 bases and J by 1 base, leaving 13 bases between them. Per germline, CDR1 SQVTM and CDR2 ANQGSEA. The CDR3 nucleotides read TGCAGCGTTGACGGACTGGGAGGATCCTACGAGCAGTACTTC. As protein: CSVDGLGGSYEQYF.

This clonotype was seen ten or more times. The V call is TRBV29-1, the J call TRBJ2-1; maybe TRBD2 (6 bases). Per germline, CDR1 SQVTM and CDR2 ANQGSEA. This CDR3 is built from 14 residues. Trimming took 7 bases from V and 4 from J, leaving 17 bases between them. The CDR3 sequence: CSGGVGLLYNEQFF. In DNA, the CDR3 is TGCAGCGGGGGGGTGGGACTCTTATACAATGAGCAGTTCTTC.

The chain uses TRBV9 and TRBJ1-3; D remains unclear. With 0 bases removed from V and 3 bases from J, the gap between germline ends came to 13 bases. In germline, CDR1 is SGDLS, CDR2 YYNGEE. The CDR3 loop spans 16 amino acids. CDR3 sequence: CASSVGLQGFGNTIYF. In nucleotides, the CDR3 is TGTGCCAGCAGCGTAGGTCTTCAAGGATTTGGAAACACCATATATTTT.

This clonotype was observed a few times. This rearrangement joins TRBV7-9 to TRBJ1-3, with D unresolved. The germline CDR1 and CDR2 sequences are SEHNR and FQNEAQ (reference sequence). There are 13 residues in the CDR3. V lost 8 bases, J lost 0 bases, and 8 bases lay in between. The DNA of the CDR3 is TGTGCCAGCCGAGAAACCTCTGGAAACACCATATATTTT. Its translation: CASRETSGNTIYF.

This clonotype turned up a few times. The rearrangement links TRBV20-1 to TRBJ2-6; a possible D gene is TRBD2 (5 bases). This CDR3 contains 14 residues. Germline CDR1 and CDR2: DFQATT and SNEGSKA (reference sequence). Trimming removed 2 bases from V and 2 bases from J, with 7 bases in between. DNA of the CDR3: TGCAGTGCTAGATGGCGGGCTGGGGCCAACGTCCTGACTTTC. It is translated as CSARWRAGANVLTF.

The rearrangement links TRBV27 to TRBJ1-5; TRBD1 agrees at 9 bases. The germline V gene has CDR1 MNHEY and CDR2 SMNVEV (reference sequence). The V and J ends lost 4 bases and 3 bases, in that order; junction bases with no gene match: 4. The length of the CDR3 is 15 residues. Written as DNA, the CDR3 is TGTGCCAGCAGTTACAGGGGGCTTAACAATCAGCCCCAGCATTTT. The encoded protein is CASSYRGLNNQPQHF.

Only a few counts were recorded for this clonotype. The V and J genes are TRBV7-2 and TRBJ1-1, with no clear D. The CDR3 sequence is 16 residues long. The V gene's germline CDR1 is SGHTA and CDR2 FQGNSA. Trimming took off 8 bases at V and 0 bases at J, with 19 bases between the two ends. Here the CDR3 reads CASGPSPGYMNTEAFF. DNA for the CDR3: TGTGCCAGCGGCCCATCGCCAGGCTACATGAACACTGAAGCTTTCTTT.

This clonotype showed up just a few times. This chain connects TRBV9 to TRBJ1-2; D remains ambiguous. CDR3 length: 14 amino acids. Trimming removed 6 bases from V and 3 bases from J, with 15 bases in between. Germline V gives CDR1 SGDLS, CDR2 YYNGEE. CDR3 bases: TGTGCCAGCACCCGAGAGGGAGGCTACTATGGCTACACCTTC. It yields the protein CASTREGGYYGYTF.